This T cell receptor (beta chain) was obtained from a study of control samples from healthy donors and cancer patients. This clone appeared a single time. TCRdb's copy holds only in-frame clones and misses some; the assay was immunoSEQ multiplex PCR. The repertoire holds approximately 190,000 clones, about 89% seen once, with approximately 1.8% in the top ten. Sample: blood. This TCR derives from a man aged 30 to 45 in good health.

CDR3 sequence (DNA): TGTGCCAGCAGCTTAGCCAGGGGGGGTCTGGATACGCAGTATTTT. It specifies CASSLARGGLDTQYF. The chain employs TRBV7-2 and TRBJ2-3; D is perhaps TRBD1 or TRBD2 (7 bases each). Deletions cut 0 bases from V and 6 bases from J, with 13 bases between. CDR1 is SGHTA and CDR2 is FQGNSA in the germline V gene. The CDR3 sequence is 15 residues long.